This T cell receptor beta chain was obtained from a study of beta chain features in type 1 diabetes (dated by TCRdb to the late 2010s). Background on the whole study: No differences in mean age, gender distribution, total cell number or subset yield were found between patients and healthy donors. A total of around 110,000,000 sorted cells were examined across all samples, and RNA yield correlated strongly with the number of cells per subset. Regulatory and stem cell-like memory subsets were isolated from only 8 patients and about 8 healthy donors, whereas naive and central memory subsets came from all 28 donors. The study compared TCRB repertoires of sorted circulating CD4+ T cell subsets between recently diagnosed type 1 diabetes patients and matched healthy donors.

The entire amount of isolated RNA was reverse transcribed using the High Capacity cDNA Reverse Transcription Kit, so the sequenced TCRB transcripts were expressed ones. Deep immunoSEQ sequencing was performed on naive, central memory and regulatory T cell samples, with an average of roughly 3.5 million total reads per sample. Sorted cells were lysed in RLT buffer, and RNA was extracted using DNase-treated RNeasy Micro or Mini kits according to cell number. Each cell subset was processed separately to prevent cross-contamination, with patient and healthy donor samples processed together. The immunoSEQ multiplex PCR was used to amplify TCRB sequences from cDNA, yielding 87-bp fragments that span the CDR3 region. Sequencing of the amplicons was performed on the Illumina HiSeq platform. The paper's data handling went like this. Synthetic template baselines were used to correct PCR bias computationally, reads within Hamming distance 2 were collapsed, and singletons that could not be merged were discarded. Reads were aligned to IMGT to assign V, D and J genes, CDR3 length, and insertions or deletions at six rearrangement sites. Within each subset, clonotype counts were normalized to sorted cell number, and only after that were true diversity and Gini coefficients computed with the tcR R package. Repertoire sharing was quantified using the overlap coefficient calculated on TCRB nucleotide sequences. Out-of-frame TCRB sequences from naive cells were analyzed to stand in for the pre-selection repertoire. The immuneACCESS repertoire file appears here via TCRdb, limited to in-frame rearrangements. These files lack a portion of the clones; in checked studies, under half of the deficit traces to unresolved V genes, and the cause of the others is not known. V, J and clone size derive from that table, while D and trimming were established from the DNA sequence. The sample contains about 930,000 clones, about a sixth of them found a single time. Together, the top ten hold about 0.025% of the sample.

Overall results and qualifications from the work: Type 1 diabetes patients showed a moderate but significant shortening of TCRB CDR3 length in all four CD4+ subsets. Shorter templates might be favored by PCR, yet because patient and control samples were amplified and corrected together, any such skew would affect both groups equally. Because cDNA was sequenced instead of genomic DNA, highly expressing activated cells could be over-represented, though the groups showed no difference in activation or CD3 levels. The naive, central memory and regulatory TCRB repertoires appeared to resemble one another more closely among patients than among healthy donors. At VDJ recombination sites, patients with type 1 diabetes made fewer insertions and deleted more nucleotides, a pattern implying thymic rearrangement abnormalities. Only small numbers of individuals were included in the HLA sub-analyses, which left unresolved whether HLA type had any influence on TCRB rearrangement.

Details on this clone: Its binding antigen is unknown. No base quality information exists; no much larger clone differs at one position.

Each donor gave one peripheral blood draw, approximately 0.11 L on average, collected into heparinised tubes. Using a panel that included CD45RO, CCR7, CD25, CD127, CD95 and CD27, naive, central memory, regulatory and stem cell-like memory CD4+ T cells were sorted on a BD FACSAria II. Purity was above 95% for every sorted population. PBMCs were separated immediately by Lymphoprep density gradient centrifugation and were stained directly, without being cultured. Samples were stained and sorted in pairs, with one healthy donor and one patient per experiment, so that batch effects were minimized. Sequencing was carried out using naive CD4+ T cells from blood. The sample's cell subset or site, from its label and the paper: true naive CD4+ T cells. The source is a woman between 18 and 29 years old in good health.

The CDR3 amino acid sequence is: CASSLAGRNTGELFF. The DNA sequence is as follows: TGTGCCAGCAGCTTGGCTGGGAGGAACACCGGGGAGCTGTTTTTT. The chain was built from TRBV5-4 and TRBJ2-2; 5 matching bases give a weak D call of TRBD2. Trimming removed 0 bases from V and 1 base from J, leaving 7 bases between the germline ends. The germline V gene encodes CDR1 SGHNT and CDR2 YYREEE (reference sequence). Counted from cysteine to phenylalanine, this CDR3 has 15 amino acids. Of all the DNA, just the CDR3 is kept, 45 bases in frame from base 1.